The 9 T cell receptor beta chains presented below share a single source sample, sequenced in a study of cytomegalovirus exposure and HLA in healthy donors. The PCR contained 60 Vbeta and 13 Jbeta primers. Profiling relied on immunoSEQ multiplex PCR, and the TCRdb table lists in-frame clones only, not all of them. This table has roughly 250,000 clones, 80% appearing once. Sequencing was performed on PBMCs. All receptors derive from a girl aged 2 to 10 in good health and CMV-seronegative.

This chain links TRBV23-1 with TRBJ2-7; no reliable D call. TRBV23-1 is known as an ORF, though its function is uncertain. This CDR3 spans 15 amino acids. The V gene lost 4 bases and the J gene lost 2 bases, with 15 bases spanning the gap. The CDR3 nucleotides are TGCGCCAGCAGTCGACACATATGTCGAACCTACGAGCAGTACTTC. It translates to CASSRHICRTYEQYF.

V gene TRBV27 combines with J gene TRBJ2-7; 8 bases agree with TRBD2. CDR1 is MNHEY and CDR2 is SMNVEV in the germline V gene (reference sequence). V dropped 5 bases and J dropped 6; count of bases not matched to a gene: 9. This CDR3 contains 14 residues. The CDR3 DNA follows: TGTGCCAGCAGTCCAAAGCGGGAGAGTGTCGAGCAGTACTTC. Translation: CASSPKRESVEQYF.

V gene TRBV14 combines with J gene TRBJ1-2; the match to TRBD1 covers 10 bases. The germline CDR1 and CDR2 sequences are SGHDN and FVKESK. V shed 3 bases and J 8 bases; nucleotides not matched to a gene: 3. CDR3 length: 13 amino acids. As DNA, the CDR3 is TGTGCCAGCAGCCAGGACAGGGGGAGAGGCTACACCTTC. Translated, it gives CASSQDRGRGYTF.

The genes are TRBV7-8 and TRBJ2-4; 8 bases map to TRBD2. V trimming: 4 bases; J trimming: 6 bases; junction bases outside the gene matches: 5. Germline assignment: CDR1 SGHVS and CDR2 FQNEAQ. The CDR3 covers 14 residues. CDR3 DNA: TGTGCCAGCAGCTCGACGGGGGGGCCAAACATTCAGTACTTC. Its translation is CASSSTGGPNIQYF.

This chain joins TRBV10-1 and TRBJ2-1; 7 nucleotides agree with TRBD2. V shed 0 bases, J shed 6 bases, and the junction held 5 bases outside the gene matches. Per germline, CDR1 WNHNN and CDR2 SYGVQD (reference sequence). The CDR3 runs to 15 residues. Here the CDR3 reads CASSESRDYPNEQFF. In DNA form, the CDR3 reads TGCGCCAGCAGTGAGTCTCGGGACTACCCCAATGAGCAGTTCTTC.

The chain links TRBV27 to TRBJ2-7; 11 bases match TRBD2. The V gene's germline CDR1 is MNHEY and CDR2 SMNVEV (reference sequence). The CDR3 runs 17 residues. V trimming: 4 bases; J trimming: 2 bases; junction bases outside the gene matches: 10. CDR3 sequence reads: CASSSLLTGLAAYEQYF. In nucleotides, the CDR3 is TGTGCCAGCAGTTCCTTATTGACGGGACTAGCGGCCTACGAGCAGTACTTC.

The rearrangement links TRBV28 to TRBJ1-5; TRBD1 matches at 9 bases. The CDR3 spans 18 residues. Per germline, CDR1 MDHEN and CDR2 SYDVKM. V was pared by 4 bases and J by 2 bases, with 12 bases of the junction left unmatched. The CDR3 reads CASSSSRDRDVGNQPQHF. CDR3 bases: TGTGCCAGCAGTTCTTCCCGGGACAGGGATGTTGGCAATCAGCCCCAGCATTTT.

The genes are TRBV28 and TRBJ1-2, with a tentative D call TRBD1 (5 bases). V shed 5 bases and J shed 4 bases, with 14 bases lying between them. The V gene's germline CDR1 is MDHEN and CDR2 SYDVKM. The CDR3 spans 14 residues. This CDR3 is CASSLGDSPYGYTF. CDR3 sequence (DNA): TGTGCCAGCAGTCTCGGAGACAGTCCCTATGGCTACACCTTC.

The chain uses TRBV6-6 and TRBJ2-3; 7 bases are a match to TRBD2. Germline CDR1 is MNHNY and CDR2 is SVGAGI (reference sequence). Losses at the gene ends were 5 bases for V and 4 bases for J; bases not matched to a gene: 6. The CDR3 consists of 14 residues. CDR3 in DNA: TGTGCCAGCAGTACTGGACTAGAAGCAGATACGCAGTATTTT. It yields the protein CASSTGLEADTQYF.